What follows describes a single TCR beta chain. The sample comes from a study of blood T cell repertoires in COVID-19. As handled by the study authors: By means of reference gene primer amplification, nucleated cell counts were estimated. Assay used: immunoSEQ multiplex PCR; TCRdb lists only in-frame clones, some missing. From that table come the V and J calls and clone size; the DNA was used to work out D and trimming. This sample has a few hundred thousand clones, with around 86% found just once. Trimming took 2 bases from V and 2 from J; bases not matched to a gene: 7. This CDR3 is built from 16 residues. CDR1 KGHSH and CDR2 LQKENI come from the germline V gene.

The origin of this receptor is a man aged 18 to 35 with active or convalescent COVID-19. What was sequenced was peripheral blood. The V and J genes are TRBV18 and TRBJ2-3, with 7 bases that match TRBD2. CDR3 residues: CASSPAPGGLTDTQYF. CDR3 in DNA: TGTGCCAGCTCACCAGCCCCGGGAGGCCTCACAGATACGCAGTATTTT.